The 2 T cell receptor beta chains listed next were all sequenced from one sample in a study of beta chain features in type 1 diabetes. The whole isolated RNA underwent reverse transcription, so sequencing captured expressed TCRB transcripts. TCRdb's copy holds only in-frame clones and misses some; the assay was immunoSEQ multiplex PCR. The table includes about 130,000 clones, approximately 9.2% detected once. Sequencing was done on a sample of central memory CD4+ T cells from blood. The receptors shown here come from a man aged 18 to 35 in good health.

The rearrangement uses TRBV4-3 and TRBJ1-2; no clear D gene. The V and J ends lost 0 bases and 8 bases respectively, with 13 bases between them. The germline V gene has CDR1 LGHNA and CDR2 YSLEER. This CDR3 contains 14 residues. The CDR3, as DNA: TGCGCCAGCAGCCAAGATTATGCCGGGAAAGGCTACACCTTC. As protein: CASSQDYAGKGYTF.

This clone was counted a few times. Other DNA sequences in this sample translate to the same CDR3. V is TRBV30 and J is TRBJ1-2; 8 nucleotides line up with TRBD1. The CDR3 is 12 amino acids. The junction had 3 bases not matched to a gene; V was cut back by 4 bases and J by 5 bases. Germline loops: CDR1 GTSNPN, CDR2 SVGIG (reference sequence). The CDR3, as DNA: TGTGCCTGGACAGGGGGCTTGTATGGCTACACCTTC. Protein sequence: CAWTGGLYGYTF.